These T cell receptor beta chains were read from a single sample in a study of vaccination and CD4 T cells after COVID-19. Their recognized antigens are unknown. TCRdb redid the calling of the PCR reads with MiXCR, one entry per CDR3 protein. The data contain roughly 8,200 distinct CDR3 sequences, 51% of them seen just once; the ten biggest clones take up 30% to 50%. Sequencing input: CD4+ T cells from blood, cultured in vitro. All receptors come from a human donor who had recovered from COVID-19. Both conserved end residues are part of each CDR3. The D gene is left open where the match is weak. Rows give clone size only sometimes, using once, few, many, or a class for an expanded clone.

>.|TRBJ2-3|TRBV20-1|.
CSARTSGASTDTQYF
TGCAGTGCTAGGACTTCCGGGGCTAGCACAGATACGCAGTATTTT
>.|TRBJ2-1|TRBV20-1|TRBD2
CSARLAPEQFF
TGCAGTGCTCGACTAGCGCCTGAGCAGTTCTTC
>.|TRBJ1-5|TRBV12-3/TRBV12-4|.
CASSFQGIVGTINQPQHF
TGTGCCAGCAGTTTTCAGGGGATAGTAGGGACTATCAATCAGCCCCAGCATTTT
>once|TRBJ2-1|TRBV7-3|TRBD1
CASSVGTGYGNEQFF
TGTGCCAGCAGCGTAGGGACAGGGTATGGGAATGAGCAGTTCTTC
>.|TRBJ1-1|TRBV7-9|.
CASSPGWGNTEAFF
TGTGCCAGCAGCCCGGGGTGGGGGAACACTGAAGCTTTCTTT
>once|TRBJ2-1|TRBV7-9|.
CASSLGGSRSYNEQFF
TGTGCCAGCAGCTTAGGCGGGTCCCGCTCCTACAATGAGCAGTTCTTC
>.|TRBJ2-1|TRBV20-1|TRBD2
CSARTSGGNSYNEQFF
TGCAGTGCTAGGACTAGCGGGGGTAACTCCTACAATGAGCAGTTCTTC
>.|TRBJ2-2|TRBV7-3|TRBD1
CASSLNAGGNGELFF
TGTGCCAGCAGCTTAAACGCAGGGGGCAACGGGGAGCTGTTTTTT
>few|TRBJ2-5|TRBV7-2|TRBD1
CASSGRVTGGGQETQYF
TGTGCCAGCAGCGGCAGAGTTACAGGGGGCGGGCAAGAGACCCAGTACTTC
>.|TRBJ2-2|TRBV7-3|.
CASSPSSLVGGELFF
TGTGCCAGCAGCCCATCGTCCCTAGTCGGCGGGGAGCTGTTTTTT
>.|TRBJ1-2|TRBV10-3|TRBD1
CAINPTGAAGYTF
TGTGCCATCAACCCGACAGGGGCGGCGGGCTACACCTTC
>.|TRBJ2-2|TRBV11-2|.
CASSPGGGELFF
TGTGCCAGCAGCCCGGGTGGCGGGGAGCTGTTTTTT
>.|TRBJ1-6|TRBV5-1|TRBD1
CASSLDGQGTSPLHF
TGCGCCAGCAGCTTGGACGGACAGGGAACTTCACCCCTCCACTTT
>few|TRBJ1-6|TRBV20-1|TRBD1
CSARDGQGASYNSPLHF
TGCAGTGCTAGAGATGGGCAGGGGGCATCCTATAATTCACCCCTCCACTTT
>.|TRBJ1-2|TRBV7-8|.
CASSLGGPNGYTF
TGTGCCAGCAGCTTAGGCGGCCCCAATGGCTACACCTTC
>.|TRBJ1-6|TRBV6-5|.
CASSYSTGINSPLHF
TGTGCCAGCAGTTACTCGACGGGAATTAATTCACCCCTCCACTTT
>.|TRBJ2-2|TRBV20-1|.
CSAYGRQGNTGELFF
TGCAGTGCTTACGGGCGGCAGGGGAACACCGGGGAGCTGTTTTTT
>once|TRBJ1-2|TRBV4-1|.
CASSLGRDYGYTF
TGCGCCAGCAGCCTGGGGAGGGACTATGGCTACACCTTC
>.|TRBJ1-2|TRBV7-2|TRBD1
CASSPNGQGDYYGYTF
TGTGCCAGCAGCCCGAACGGACAGGGCGACTACTATGGCTACACCTTC
>.|TRBJ1-2|TRBV30|.
CAWKGVGTYGYTF
TGTGCCTGGAAAGGTGTGGGCACCTATGGCTACACCTTC
>few|TRBJ1-2|TRBV20-1|TRBD1
CSANQNIQGRYTF
TGCAGTGCCAACCAAAACATACAGGGGCGGTACACCTTC
>.|TRBJ2-7|TRBV7-6|.
CASSLGAVYEQYF
TGTGCCAGCAGCTTAGGCGCAGTCTACGAGCAGTACTTC
>few|TRBJ1-2|TRBV12-3/TRBV12-4|.
CATGRERFF
TGTGCCACCGGCCGGGAGAGATTTTTC
>.|TRBJ1-1|TRBV28|.
CASSPLESWPGNTEAFF
TGTGCCAGCAGTCCCCTAGAATCCTGGCCCGGGAACACTGAAGCTTTCTTT
>.|TRBJ1-5|TRBV2|.
CASRDGRDQPQHF
TGTGCCAGCAGAGATGGGCGGGACCAGCCCCAGCATTTT
>few|TRBJ2-3|TRBV27|TRBD1
CASRPTPGQVIADTQYF
TGTGCCAGCAGGCCCACTCCGGGACAGGTAATCGCAGATACGCAGTATTTT
>few|TRBJ2-1|TRBV20-1|.
CSASLRGRQFF
TGCAGTGCTAGCCTTCGGGGTCGACAGTTCTTC
>.|TRBJ2-5|TRBV20-1|TRBD2
CSAEGTSGGLQETQYF
TGCAGTGCTGAAGGGACTAGCGGGGGACTCCAAGAGACCCAGTACTTC
>.|TRBJ1-1|TRBV4-2|TRBD1
CASSRRQGAETEAFF
TGTGCCAGCAGCCGGAGACAGGGGGCTGAAACTGAAGCTTTCTTT
>.|TRBJ2-1|TRBV20-1|.
CSASLFDEQFF
TGCAGTGCTAGCCTCTTTGACGAGCAGTTCTTC
>.|TRBJ1-3|TRBV14|TRBD1
CASSQQQGAGNTIYF
TGTGCCAGCAGCCAACAACAGGGGGCTGGAAACACCATATATTTT
>.|TRBJ1-1|TRBV10-3|.
CAISEGRNTEAFF
TGTGCCATCAGTGAGGGACGGAACACTGAAGCTTTCTTT
>.|TRBJ2-3|TRBV15|TRBD2
CATSRSPGLAGVYLADTQYF
TGTGCCACCAGCAGGTCACCGGGACTAGCGGGGGTCTACTTGGCAGATACGCAGTATTTT
>.|TRBJ2-2|TRBV24-1|.
CATEGLNTGELFF
TGTGCCACCGAGGGGCTGAACACCGGGGAGCTGTTTTTT
>.|TRBJ2-3|TRBV6-1|.
CASSELGDTQYF
TGTGCCAGCAGTGAACTGGGAGATACGCAGTATTTT
>.|TRBJ2-7|TRBV11-3|.
CASSLDGKGSYEQYF
TGTGCCAGCAGCTTAGATGGGAAAGGTAGCTACGAGCAGTACTTC
>few|TRBJ2-1|TRBV20-1|.
CSARARGKRYYGEQFF
TGCAGTGCTAGAGCCCGTGGGAAACGGTATTACGGCGAGCAGTTCTTC
>.|TRBJ1-2|TRBV18|.
CASSPRRDEGYTF
TGTGCCAGCTCACCTAGGAGGGATGAAGGCTACACCTTC
>.|TRBJ1-1|TRBV20-1|.
CSARRRANTEAFF
TGCAGTGCTAGACGTAGGGCAAACACTGAAGCTTTCTTT
>few|TRBJ1-2|TRBV20-1|.
CSAREPTVNGYTF
TGCAGTGCTAGAGAACCTACAGTAAATGGCTACACCTTC
>few|TRBJ2-7|TRBV2|.
CASSRQRPPYEQYF
TGTGCCAGCAGCCGACAGAGACCTCCCTACGAGCAGTACTTC
>few|TRBJ1-5|TRBV20-1|TRBD1
CSATDRDGNQPQHF
TGCAGTGCCACGGACAGGGATGGGAATCAGCCCCAGCATTTT
>.|TRBJ2-7|TRBV2|.
CASSEAYEQYF
TGTGCCAGCAGTGAAGCGTACGAGCAGTACTTC
>.|TRBJ2-3|TRBV7-2|TRBD1
CGSSLYRGARTDTQYF
TGTGGCAGCAGCTTATACAGGGGGGCCCGCACAGATACGCAGTATTTT
>.|TRBJ2-7|TRBV20-1|.
CSASTGDYEQYF
TGCAGTGCTAGCACAGGTGACTACGAGCAGTACTTC
>few|TRBJ2-7|TRBV19|.
CASRRRGSGNEQYF
TGTGCCAGTAGACGTCGGGGGAGTGGAAACGAGCAGTACTTC
>.|TRBJ2-1|TRBV20-1|TRBD2
CSAPTPTTSGDNEQFF
TGCAGTGCCCCGACCCCCACGACTAGCGGGGACAATGAGCAGTTCTTC
>medium-sized|TRBJ1-2|TRBV15|.
CATSPPGYGYTF
TGTGCCACCAGCCCACCAGGGTATGGCTACACCTTC
>.|TRBJ2-2|TRBV11-2|.
CASSLEDFTGELFF
TGTGCCAGCAGCTTAGAGGACTTCACCGGGGAGCTGTTTTTT
>.|TRBJ2-1|TRBV7-2|.
CASSFDMSSYNEQFF
TGTGCCAGCAGCTTTGACATGAGCTCCTACAATGAGCAGTTCTTC
>.|TRBJ1-1|TRBV6-1|TRBD1
CASSLTGVANTEAFF
TGTGCCAGCAGTCTAACAGGGGTGGCGAACACTGAAGCTTTCTTT
>few|TRBJ1-1|TRBV20-1|TRBD1
CSARERTGAGRAFF
TGCAGTGCTAGAGAAAGGACAGGGGCTGGGAGAGCTTTCTTT
>.|TRBJ1-5|TRBV6-5|.
CASSSLMVRRYSNQPQHF
TGTGCCAGCAGTTCTTTGATGGTCCGCAGGTATAGCAATCAGCCCCAGCATTTT
>few|TRBJ2-5|TRBV5-4|.
CASSPQPSTGQETQYF
TGTGCCAGCAGCCCCCAGCCGAGTACGGGGCAAGAGACCCAGTACTTC